The 8 T cell receptor beta chains given below trace back to one sample, sequenced in a study of T cell repertoires in cytomegalovirus infection. Their antigen targets remain unknown. TCRdb used MiXCR to reprocess the reads, holding one entry per CDR3 protein. This repertoire shows about 770,000 distinct CDR3 sequences, under 35% found once; its top ten account for roughly 14%. This material consisted of cultured CD8+ T cells from PBMCs, taken from culture after CMV antigen stimulation. These receptors were collected from a human donor in good health (CMV status not recorded). Some clones in this sample may be carry-over from other donors' samples.

This clonotype was picked up a small number of times. The CDR3 bases are TGTGCCAGCAGACCAGGGAGCTCCTACAATGAGCAGTTCTTC. It specifies CASRPGSSYNEQFF. This rearrangement joins TRBV12-3 or TRBV12-4 to TRBJ2-1; the D gene could be TRBD1 or TRBD2 (5 bases each). The CDR3 consists of 14 residues. With 6 bases removed from V and 0 bases from J, the gap between germline ends came to 9 bases.

This clonotype came up many times. The junction differs from germline at one of its ends, possibly a read error. CDR3 sequence (DNA): TGTGCTAGCAGCTCACTAGGTCTAACAGATACGCAGTATTTT. As protein: CASSSLGLTDTQYF. The rearrangement links TRBV7-7 to TRBJ2-3, with D perhaps matching TRBD2 (5 bases). CDR3 length: 14 residues. CDR1 is SSHAT and CDR2 is FNYEAQ in the germline V gene (reference sequence).

This clonotype was seen a few times. The chain is built from TRBV10-3 and TRBJ1-3; 7 bases align to TRBD1. The germline gives CDR1 ENHRY, CDR2 SYGVKD. After removal of 6 bases from V and 4 bases from J, the junction contained 15 bases not matched to a gene. This CDR3 region has 17 residues. The chain's CDR3 is CAIRSRDRSDPGNTIYF. CDR3 DNA sequence: TGTGCCATCAGGTCCCGGGACAGATCCGATCCGGGAAACACCATATATTTT.

The V gene is TRBV7-8, the J gene TRBJ1-1; no firm D call. Germline CDR1 is SGHVS and CDR2 is FQNEAQ. CDR3 length: 15 residues. Between the trimmed V and J ends, which lost 2 bases and 3 bases, there was a span of 13 bases. The CDR3: CASSLNRAYDTEAFF. The CDR3 DNA reads TGTGCCAGCAGCTTAAATAGGGCGTACGACACTGAAGCTTTCTTT. Complete variable domain (other parts from reference TRBV7-8 and TRBJ1-1): GAGVSQSPRYKVAKRGQDVALRCDPISGHVSLFWYQQALGQGPEFLTYFQNEAQLDKSGLPSDRFFAERPEGSVSTLKIQRTQQEDSAVYLCASSLNRAYDTEAFFGQGTRLTVV.

V and J are TRBV4-2 and TRBJ2-5; D gene ambiguous. From germline, CDR1 is LGHNA and CDR2 YNFKEQ. The CDR3 loop spans 12 amino acids. V was trimmed by 0 bases and J by 7 bases, leaving 6 bases between them. The CDR3 region has the DNA TGTGCCAGCAGCCAAGAACCCGGGACCCAGTACTTC. It yields the protein CASSQEPGTQYF.

This clonotype was seen once. This chain uses TRBV20-1 with TRBJ2-7; 8 bases fit TRBD2. This CDR3 has 16 residues. Per the germline V gene, CDR1 is DFQATT and CDR2 is SNEGSKA (reference sequence). V dropped 4 bases and J dropped 4; count of bases not matched to a gene: 15. The CDR3 spells CSATPFWGAGAYEQYF. As DNA, the CDR3 is TGCAGTGCTACCCCCTTTTGGGGAGCGGGAGCTTACGAGCAGTACTTC.

The genes are TRBV6-6 and TRBJ2-3; TRBD1 or TRBD2 may be the D gene (6 bases each). V dropped 1 base and J dropped 4 bases, with 15 bases sitting between them. CDR1 and CDR2 from the germline V gene are MNHNY and SVGAGI (reference sequence). The CDR3 length is 16 residues. In DNA form, the CDR3 reads TGTGCCAGCAGTTACTTGGAGGGGGGCGGCGCAGATACGCAGTATTTT. It translates to CASSYLEGGGADTQYF.

The gene calls are TRBV6-6 and TRBJ1-1, with D uncertain. Per germline, CDR1 MNHNY and CDR2 SVGAGI (reference sequence). Trimming stripped 2 bases from V and 5 bases from J, with 18 bases between. This CDR3 comprises 16 residues. In DNA form, the CDR3 reads TGTGCCAGCAGTTACGCATGGCCCGGGTGGGAGACTGAAGCTTTCTTT. It is translated as CASSYAWPGWETEAFF.